The rows below give T cell receptor beta chains drawn from one sample of a study of T cells in Graves' hyperthyroidism and ophthalmopathy. TCRdb reprocessed the multiplex PCR reads via MiXCR and lists one record per CDR3 protein. Of 300,000 to 450,000 distinct CDR3 sequences listed, just under 25% are singletons. The sequencing input was blood. The origin of the receptors is a man aged 50-60 years with Graves' hyperthyroidism. Each CDR3 is given with its conserved first and last residue. A D gene is named only where the DNA matches it firmly. Size values are once, few and many counts, or a class for expanded clones, and some rows have none.

size	D	J	V	DNA	CDR3
few	TRBD1	TRBJ2-5	TRBV6-9	TGTGCCAGCAGTTACGCTTGGACAGGGGCGGGAGAGACCCAGTACTTC	CASSYAWTGAGETQYF
many	TRBD1	TRBJ2-3	TRBV7-8	TGTGCCAGCAGACAAACACAGGGGGCGGCAGATACGCAGTATTTT	CASRQTQGAADTQYF
NA	NA	TRBJ1-2	TRBV29-1	TGCAGCGCAGACCTTGGACCGCGCTACACCTTC	CSADLGPRYTF
NA	NA	TRBJ2-7	TRBV9	TGTGCCAGCAGCGACCGAGGATTCAACTGTACCTACGAGCAGTACTTC	CASSDRGFNCTYEQYF
many	NA	TRBJ2-1	TRBV7-3	TGTGCCAGCAGCTTAAGACCGGTGGCGGGACCCTCCTACAATGAGCAGTTCTTC	CASSLRPVAGPSYNEQFF
NA	TRBD1	TRBJ2-3	TRBV5-1	TGCGCCAGCGGCAAGGGGGCGCTCGGCACAGATACGCAGTATTTT	CASGKGALGTDTQYF
NA	TRBD1	TRBJ2-1	TRBV6-9	TGTGCCATCAGTTACGAAACAGGGGTGGCCTACAATGAGCAGTTCTTC	CAISYETGVAYNEQFF
NA	NA	TRBJ1-2	TRBV7-3	TGTGCCAGCAGCCCGGTCGGGGGCTATGGCTACACCTTC	CASSPVGGYGYTF
NA	NA	TRBJ2-7	TRBV20-1	TGCAGTGTCCCAGGGCCCCCCTACGAGCAGTACTTC	CSVPGPPYEQYF
NA	NA	TRBJ1-1	TRBV10-3	TGTGCCATCAAAGCCGAGGCGGGTGAAGCTTTCTTT	CAIKAEAGEAFF
few	NA	TRBJ1-4	TRBV7-9	TGTGCCAGCAGCTCTCCGACAAGCCATGATGAAAAACTGTTTTTT	CASSSPTSHDEKLFF
NA	NA	TRBJ2-4	TRBV6-1	TGTGCCAGCTCATGGAGGGGACCGGACATTCAGTACTTC	CASSWRGPDIQYF
NA	TRBD2	TRBJ2-7	TRBV20-1	TGCAGTGCCCTAGCGGGAGCCGAGGAAATCTACGAGCAGTACTTC	CSALAGAEEIYEQYF
NA	NA	TRBJ1-1	TRBV2	TGTGCCAGCAGTGTGAAGGGACGGATATCGAACACTGAAGCTTTCTTT	CASSVKGRISNTEAFF
NA	NA	TRBJ1-1	TRBV20-1	TGCAGTGCTTCACCCGGGAACACTGAAGCTTTCTTT	CSASPGNTEAFF
many	NA	TRBJ2-3	TRBV28	TGTGCCAGCAGAAACGAGAAGGGCCCAGATACGCAGTATTTT	CASRNEKGPDTQYF
NA	NA	TRBJ2-7	TRBV5-1	TGCGCCAGCAGCTTGGACGTCTACGAGCAGTACTTC	CASSLDVYEQYF
NA	NA	TRBJ1-6	TRBV13	TGTGCCAGCAGCTTAGGAACGGGGGGGTATAATTCACCCCTCCACTTT	CASSLGTGGYNSPLHF
NA	TRBD2	TRBJ2-5	TRBV19	TGTGCCAGTAGTTCTAGCGGGAGAGGAGAGACCCAGTACTTC	CASSSSGRGETQYF
NA	TRBD1	TRBJ1-1	TRBV6-5	TGTGCCAGCAGTTACTCGGGACAGATGAACACTGAAGCTTTCTTT	CASSYSGQMNTEAFF
few	NA	TRBJ2-3	TRBV20-1	TGCAGTGCTAGAGGCGGAACGCAGTATTTT	CSARGGTQYF
many	NA	TRBJ2-1	TRBV2	TGTGCCAGAGATCCTAGACAGGCCAATGAGCAGTTCTTC	CARDPRQANEQFF
few	NA	TRBJ2-4	TRBV15	TGTGCCACCAGTATACCACTGCCGGTACAAGCCAAAAACATTCAGTACTTC	CATSIPLPVQAKNIQYF
many	NA	TRBJ2-5	TRBV28	TGTGCCAGCAGTTGGGCAGGGGACGAGACCCAGTACTTC	CASSWAGDETQYF
NA	NA	TRBJ1-5	TRBV24-1	TGTGCCACGGGATTCGGGGGTAATCAGCCCGAGCATTTT	CATGFGGNQPEHF
many	TRBD2	TRBJ2-7	TRBV11-2	TGTGCCAGCAGCTTACTAGCGGGAGGCTACGAGCAGTACTTC	CASSLLAGGYEQYF
many	TRBD2	TRBJ2-3	TRBV5-1	TGCGCCAGCAGACCGGGAGGGAGCACAGATACGCAGTATTTT	CASRPGGSTDTQYF
NA	TRBD1	TRBJ2-7	TRBV25-1	TGTGCCAGCAGTGAAGGATGGGGACAGCCTTTATACGAGCAGTACTTC	CASSEGWGQPLYEQYF
few	NA	TRBJ1-1	TRBV12-3/TRBV12-4	TGTGCCAGCAGCCTCCGTCCTGAAGCTTTCTTT	CASSLRPEAFF
NA	NA	TRBJ1-1	TRBV29-1	TGCAGCGTTGAGGGGCCTGGGAACACTGAAGCTTTCTTT	CSVEGPGNTEAFF
NA	NA	TRBJ2-2	TRBV7-7	TGTGCTAGCAGCTTAGACGGGATTAGCTCCGGGGAGCTGTTTTTT	CASSLDGISSGELFF
many	NA	TRBJ2-1	TRBV7-3	TGTGCCAGCAGCTTAATCCCGGGCAATGAGCAGTTCTTC	CASSLIPGNEQFF
NA	NA	TRBJ2-7	TRBV3-1	TGTGCCAGCAGCCATGACGGTGTGTTCGAGCAGTACTTC	CASSHDGVFEQYF
few	NA	TRBJ2-7	TRBV19	TGTGCCAGTAGTATAGGTGCCACAGGGAACGAGCAGTACTTC	CASSIGATGNEQYF
few	NA	TRBJ2-7	TRBV14	TGTGCCAGCAGCCAAGAACAGGGTACTTCCTACGAGCAGTACTTC	CASSQEQGTSYEQYF
NA	TRBD2	TRBJ2-7	TRBV4-1	TGCGCCAGCAGCCAAAAGACCGTCGATCTAGCGGGAGGTCCCTACGAGCAGTACTTC	CASSQKTVDLAGGPYEQYF
few	TRBD1	TRBJ2-1	TRBV7-9	TGTGCCAGCAAAGGACAGGGATCCTACAATGAGCAGTTCTTC	CASKGQGSYNEQFF
many	NA	TRBJ1-2	TRBV11-3	TGTGCCAGCAGCGGTCGGGACGGTCTTTACTATGGCTACACCTTC	CASSGRDGLYYGYTF
NA	NA	TRBJ2-4	TRBV4-2	TGTGCCAGCAGCCAGATAGGGGCCAGGGGTAACATTCAGTACTTC	CASSQIGARGNIQYF
NA	TRBD2	TRBJ2-3	TRBV20-1	TGCAGTGCTAGTAGTCTAGCGGGAGATAGAGATACGCAGTATTTT	CSASSLAGDRDTQYF